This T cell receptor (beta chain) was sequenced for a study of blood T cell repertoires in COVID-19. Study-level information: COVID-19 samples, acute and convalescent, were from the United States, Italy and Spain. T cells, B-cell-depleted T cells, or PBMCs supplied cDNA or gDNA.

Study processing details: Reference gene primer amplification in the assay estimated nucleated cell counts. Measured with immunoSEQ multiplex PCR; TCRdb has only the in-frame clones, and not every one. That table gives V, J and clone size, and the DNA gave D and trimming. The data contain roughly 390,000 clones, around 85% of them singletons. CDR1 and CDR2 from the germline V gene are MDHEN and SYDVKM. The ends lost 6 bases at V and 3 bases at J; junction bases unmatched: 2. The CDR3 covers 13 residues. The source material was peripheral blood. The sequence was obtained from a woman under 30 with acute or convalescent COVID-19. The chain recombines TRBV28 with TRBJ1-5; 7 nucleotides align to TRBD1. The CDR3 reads CASSTGANQPQHF. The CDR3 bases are TGTGCCAGCAGCACAGGGGCCAATCAGCCCCAGCATTTT.